Presented here are 32 T cell receptor beta chains from one specimen sequenced in a study of control samples from healthy donors and cancer patients. TCRdb keeps only in-frame clones here, not all; method: immunoSEQ multiplex PCR. The data contain some 120,000 clones, approximately 90% of them seen just once; the ten biggest clones take up about 2.5%. The sample consisted of blood. The receptors originated from a woman aged 70-85 years in good health.

CDR3 sequence reads: CSASGWRGTGELFF. For the CDR3, the DNA is TGCAGTGCTAGTGGGTGGCGTGGGACCGGGGAGCTGTTTTTT. The chain employs TRBV20-1 and TRBJ2-2; D remains unclear. Germline V lookup: CDR1 DFQATT, CDR2 SNEGSKA (reference sequence). V was clipped by 3 bases and J by 5 bases, with 13 bases between them. This CDR3 region has 14 residues.

The chain uses TRBV6-2 or TRBV6-3 and TRBJ2-5; weak D call: TRBD1 (5 bases). V dropped 3 bases and J dropped 5 bases, with 16 bases sitting between them. Germline V lookup: CDR1 MNHEY, CDR2 SVGEGT. This CDR3 spans 15 amino acids. The CDR3 protein is CASSYRGRVGETQYF. In nucleotides, the CDR3 is TGTGCCAGCAGTTATAGGGGCCGGGTCGGGGAGACCCAGTACTTC.

This clone was seen just once. This chain connects TRBV21-1 to TRBJ1-3; TRBD1, the table's D call, was not compared with the DNA. TRBV21-1 is tagged as a pseudogene. The CDR3 runs 18 residues. CDR3 sequence reads: CASSKVTPGQVFGNTIYF. The CDR3, as DNA: TGTGCCAGCAGCAAAGTCACCCCGGGACAGGTTTTTGGAAACACCATATATTTT.

This clone was counted once. The DNA of the CDR3 is TGTGCCAGCAGCCCCCGGGGGGGTTGGGAGACCCAGTACTTC. Its translation is CASSPRGGWETQYF. V is TRBV3-1 (or the pseudogene TRBV3-2) and J is TRBJ2-5, with 8 bases aligning to TRBD2. Germline assignment: CDR1 LGHDT and CDR2 YNNKEL (reference sequence). Trimming cost V 4 bases and J 5 bases; bases outside gene matches: 6. The CDR3 runs 14 residues.

The sample holds a few counts of this clone. The V call is TRBV5-4, the J call TRBJ1-2, with 12 positions matching TRBD1. Germline V gene data show CDR1 as SGHNT and CDR2 as YYREEE (reference sequence). The CDR3 is 16 residues long. The V segment lost 2 bases and the J segment 2 bases; nucleotides outside the gene matches: 4. CDR3 residues: CASSLGGTGGNYGYTF. CDR3 bases: TGTGCCAGCAGCTTAGGCGGGACAGGGGGCAACTATGGCTACACCTTC.

The chain couples TRBV4-2 to TRBJ1-4, with D hard to call. Germline V gene sequence: CDR1 LGHNA, CDR2 YNFKEQ. The germline V and J ends were trimmed by 0 bases and 0 bases, with 5 bases remaining between them. This CDR3 contains 15 residues. The CDR3 is CASSQDRTTNEKLFF. The CDR3 DNA reads as TGTGCCAGCAGCCAAGACAGAACAACTAATGAAAAACTGTTTTTT.

The chain is built from TRBV4-3 and TRBJ1-1; weak D call: TRBD1 (5 bases). The CDR3 has 15 amino acids. In germline, CDR1 is LGHNA, CDR2 YSLEER. Trimming shortened V by 1 base and J by 4 bases, and 13 bases separated the two germline ends. The CDR3 DNA reads TGCGCCAGCAGCCAAGGGGCGGCCCAGGGCACTGAAGCTTTCTTT. Translation: CASSQGAAQGTEAFF.

The chain recombines TRBV5-1 with TRBJ2-5, with 7 bases lining up with TRBD1. The junction had 16 bases not matched to a gene; V was cut back by 4 bases and J by 4 bases. The length of the CDR3 is 17 residues. Germline V gene lookup returns CDR1 SGHRS and CDR2 YFSETQ. The CDR3 coding sequence is TGCGCCAGCAGCCGCCAGGGGGAAGCGTTTGCGGGAGAGACCCAGTACTTC. Its protein product is CASSRQGEAFAGETQYF.

The rearrangement joins TRBV6-6 to TRBJ2-7; D may correspond to TRBD1 or TRBD2 (5 bases each). The V gene lost 2 bases and the J gene lost 0 bases, with 8 bases spanning the gap. CDR1 is MNHNY, CDR2 SVGAGI, per germline (reference sequence). The CDR3 sequence is 14 residues long. The CDR3 coding sequence is TGTGCCAGCAGTTACCGAGGGGACTCCTACGAGCAGTACTTC. It encodes CASSYRGDSYEQYF.

The chain links TRBV18 to TRBJ2-7, with TRBD1 as a possible D gene (6 bases). Per germline, CDR1 KGHSH and CDR2 LQKENI. There are 13 residues in the CDR3. V was cut by 5 bases and J by 7 bases, with 15 bases left in between. This chain's CDR3 is CASSASDSREQYF. For the CDR3, the DNA is TGTGCCAGCTCAGCCTCGGACAGCCGAGAGCAGTACTTC.

The chain links TRBV3-1 (or the pseudogene TRBV3-2) to TRBJ2-7; D unclear. Germline V gives CDR1 LGHDT, CDR2 YNNKEL (reference sequence). The germline V and J ends were trimmed by 0 bases and 3 bases, with 6 bases remaining between them. The CDR3 loop spans 13 amino acids. The CDR3: CASSQDQLYEQYF. The CDR3 DNA follows: TGTGCCAGCAGCCAAGATCAGCTCTACGAGCAGTACTTC.

This clone was found a few times. The chain combines TRBV6-2 or TRBV6-3 with TRBJ1-2; possibly TRBD1 for D (5 bases). CDR3 length equals 15 residues. The germline V gene has CDR1 MNHEY and CDR2 SVGEGT. Trimming removed 5 bases from V and 2 bases from J, with 15 bases in between. The CDR3 DNA reads as TGTGCCAGCAGTCGGGACCCGGTAGGAAACTATGGCTACACCTTC. Its translation: CASSRDPVGNYGYTF.

V is TRBV5-4 and J is TRBJ2-1; TRBD2 matches at 13 bases. There are 16 residues in the CDR3. The V segment lost 4 bases and the J segment 3 bases; nucleotides outside the gene matches: 4. Germline CDR1 and CDR2: SGHNT and YYREEE (reference sequence). The CDR3, as DNA: TGTGCCAGCAGCGTGACTAGCGGGGGGTTCTACAATGAGCAGTTCTTC. It encodes CASSVTSGGFYNEQFF.

This chain links TRBV19 with TRBJ2-1; 7 bases are a match to TRBD2. The CDR3 extends over 14 amino acids. Germline V gives CDR1 LNHDA, CDR2 SQIVND (reference sequence). J gave up 3 bases and V 6 bases, and 5 bases lay outside the gene matches. CDR3 in amino acids: CASSGGKLYNEQFF. The CDR3 DNA is TGTGCCAGTAGCGGGGGGAAACTCTACAATGAGCAGTTCTTC.

The V gene is TRBV5-5, the J gene TRBJ1-4; D gene unclear. This CDR3 contains 15 residues. The germline V gene has CDR1 SGHKS and CDR2 YYEKEE (reference sequence). V was trimmed by 2 bases and J by 3 bases, leaving 11 bases between them. The CDR3 loop is CASSFAAGPNEKLFF. CDR3 DNA sequence: TGTGCCAGCAGCTTTGCAGCAGGACCTAATGAAAAACTGTTTTTT. Drawing the rest from reference TRBV5-5 and TRBJ1-4, the complete variable domain is DAGVTQSPTHLIKTRGQQVTLRCSPISGHKSVSWYQQVLGQGPQFIFQYYEKEERGRGNFPDRFSARQFPNYSSELNVNALLLGDSALYLCASSFAAGPNEKLFFGSGTQLSVL.

The chain employs TRBV7-8 and TRBJ2-7, with TRBD2 as a possible D gene (6 bases). V dropped 6 bases and J dropped 3 bases, with 18 bases sitting between them. Germline CDR1 SGHVS, CDR2 FQNEAQ. This CDR3 is built from 15 residues. CDR3 protein: CASRTGLGGFYEQYF. The CDR3 region has the DNA TGTGCCAGCAGAACGGGCCTGGGAGGATTCTACGAGCAGTACTTC.

The genes are TRBV2 and TRBJ1-4; no definite D call. Looked up from germline, CDR1 is SNHLY and CDR2 is FYNNEI. The CDR3 consists of 15 residues. The V and J ends lost 7 bases and 12 bases respectively, with 24 bases between them. CDR3 protein: CASKPRGEGRKELFF. Here the CDR3 DNA reads TGTGCCAGCAAACCCAGAGGTGAGGGTAGGAAGGAACTGTTTTTT.

In its sample, this clone was seen once. This chain uses TRBV7-2 with TRBJ1-3; a weak D match, TRBD1 (6 bases). The CDR3 covers 15 residues. Germline values: CDR1 SGHTA, CDR2 FQGNSA. The germline V and J ends were trimmed by 4 bases and 4 bases, with 14 bases remaining between them. The CDR3 sequence: CASSYGGGRGNTIYF. CDR3 nucleotide sequence: TGTGCCAGCAGCTACGGGGGCGGCAGGGGAAACACCATATATTTT.

The chain employs TRBV6-6 and TRBJ2-5; maybe TRBD2 (6 bases). Trimming left V 2 bases short and J 1 base short, with 8 bases between. The CDR3 covers 14 residues. Germline V CDR1 and CDR2: MNHNY, SVGAGI (reference sequence). CDR3 protein: CASSYVGGQETQYF. CDR3 nucleotides: TGTGCCAGCAGTTACGTGGGGGGCCAAGAGACCCAGTACTTC.

The rearrangement links TRBV19 to TRBJ2-3; D is perhaps TRBD2 (6 bases). Looked up from germline, CDR1 is LNHDA and CDR2 is SQIVND (reference sequence). With 5 bases removed from V and 5 bases from J, the gap between germline ends came to 14 bases. CDR3 length: 14 residues. The CDR3 nucleotides are TGTGCCAGTAGTGCGGGACTGCCCCTAGATACGCAGTATTTT. Residues: CASSAGLPLDTQYF.

The rearrangement joins TRBV7-9 to TRBJ2-1; tentatively, D is TRBD1 (5 bases). The CDR3 runs to 15 residues. Germline V gene data show CDR1 as SEHNR and CDR2 as FQNEAQ (reference sequence). Trimming cost V 5 bases and J 8 bases, with 19 bases left between them. CDR3 protein: CASSKGKGLLDEQFF. The DNA of the CDR3 is TGTGCCAGCAGCAAGGGAAAGGGGCTGTTGGATGAGCAGTTCTTC.

The chain combines TRBV5-1 with TRBJ1-1, with D maybe TRBD1 (6 bases). Germline V gene data show CDR1 as SGHRS and CDR2 as YFSETQ. The CDR3 runs 14 residues. The V gene lost 4 bases and the J gene lost 1 base, with 11 bases spanning the gap. CDR3: CASSVGHTNTEAFF. CDR3 coding DNA: TGCGCCAGCAGCGTGGGACACACGAACACTGAAGCTTTCTTT.

This chain joins TRBV11-3 and TRBJ2-1, with 12 bases lining up with TRBD2. J gave up 7 bases and V 0 bases, and 7 bases lay outside the gene matches. The CDR3 length is 17 residues. CDR1 and CDR2 (germline): SGHNT, YENEEA. The CDR3 loop is CASSLESPSGGANEQFF. CDR3 DNA: TGTGCCAGCAGCTTAGAAAGTCCTAGCGGGGGGGCTAATGAGCAGTTCTTC.

The J gene is TRBJ2-1, the V gene TRBV6-1; no firm D call. Germline-derived CDR1 and CDR2 are MNHNS and SASEGT. This CDR3 region has 17 residues. V dropped 3 bases and J dropped 0 bases, with 15 bases sitting between them. CDR3 sequence (DNA): TGTGCCAGCAGTGATCAACCAGTGGGCCTCTCCTACAATGAGCAGTTCTTC. Amino acid sequence: CASSDQPVGLSYNEQFF.

The V call is TRBV5-1, the J call TRBJ1-5; the D gene is possibly TRBD1 (6 bases). With 4 bases removed from V and 2 bases from J, the gap between germline ends came to 10 bases. The CDR3 is 14 amino acids. The germline CDR1 and CDR2 sequences are SGHRS and YFSETQ. This CDR3 is CASSPDSGNQPQHF. CDR3 in DNA: TGCGCCAGCAGCCCGGACAGTGGCAATCAGCCCCAGCATTTT.

The V and J genes are TRBV6-5 and TRBJ2-7; possible D gene TRBD1, 6 bases. The V and J ends lost 4 bases and 12 bases respectively, with 19 bases between them. This CDR3 is built from 13 residues. Germline lookup yields CDR1 MNHEY and CDR2 SVGAGI. The CDR3 loop reads CASSFKMDSWSYF. Here the CDR3 DNA reads TGTGCCAGCAGTTTCAAGATGGACAGTTGGTCGTACTTC.

As DNA, the CDR3 is TGTGCCAGCAGCCAACAAAGGACAGGGACTGGAAACACCATATATTTT. This translates into CASSQQRTGTGNTIYF. V gene TRBV11-2 combines with J gene TRBJ1-3, with 8 bases matching TRBD1. Losses at the gene ends were 5 bases for V and 2 bases for J; bases not matched to a gene: 8. The CDR3 has 16 residues. Per the germline V gene, CDR1 is SGHAT and CDR2 is FQNNGV. Supplemented by reference TRBV11-2 and TRBJ1-3, the full variable domain reads EAGVAQSPRYKIIEKRQSVAFWCNPISGHATLYWYQQILGQGPKLLIQFQNNGVVDDSQLPKDRFSAERLKGVDSTLKIQPAKLEDSAVYLCASSQQRTGTGNTIYFGEGSWLTVV.

The chain links TRBV2 to TRBJ1-3; D is possibly TRBD1 (5 bases). The germline V and J ends were trimmed by 4 bases and 3 bases, with 16 bases remaining between them. The CDR3 consists of 16 residues. Germline lookup yields CDR1 SNHLY and CDR2 FYNNEI. CDR3 protein: CASSAVRTTHGNTIYF. CDR3 DNA sequence: TGTGCCAGCAGTGCCGTCAGGACAACGCATGGAAACACCATATATTTT.

The V call is TRBV5-1, the J call TRBJ2-2; possibly TRBD1 for D (6 bases). V was pared by 4 bases and J by 1 base, with 14 bases between. CDR1 and CDR2 (germline): SGHRS, YFSETQ. There are 16 residues in the CDR3. The CDR3 DNA sequence: TGCGCCAGCAGCGCAGGGGTATTTGGGAACACCGGGGAGCTGTTTTTT. This translates into CASSAGVFGNTGELFF.

J is TRBJ2-5 and V is TRBV5-4, with D perhaps matching TRBD1 (6 bases). The CDR3 has 16 residues. Trimming shortened V by 0 bases and J by 0 bases, and 12 bases separated the two germline ends. Germline V gene sequence: CDR1 SGHNT, CDR2 YYREEE (reference sequence). The CDR3 DNA reads TGTGCCAGCAGCTTGGGTGGGGGCGTATACCAAGAGACCCAGTACTTC. As protein: CASSLGGGVYQETQYF.

The chain has TRBV10-2 and TRBJ2-5; 11 bases agree with TRBD2. Losses at the gene ends were 8 bases for V and 3 bases for J; bases not matched to a gene: 5. Per the germline V gene, CDR1 is WSHSY and CDR2 is SAAADI. The CDR3 spans 14 residues. The CDR3 spells CASGGTSGEETQYF. The CDR3 DNA is TGCGCCAGCGGGGGGACTAGCGGCGAAGAGACCCAGTACTTC.

The gene calls are TRBV27 and TRBJ1-6, with D tentatively TRBD1 (5 bases). The CDR3 length is 14 residues. The germline gives CDR1 MNHEY, CDR2 SMNVEV (reference sequence). V lost 2 bases and J lost 14, with 16 bases in between. CDR3 in amino acids: CASSLQRGDGALHF. In DNA form, the CDR3 reads TGTGCCAGCAGTTTACAAAGAGGGGATGGGGCCCTCCACTTT.